Each of the 7 T cell receptor beta chains below was sequenced from the same sample in a study of memory CD4+ T cells and cytomegalovirus serostatus. The sort gate was single viable CD3+CD4+CD8-CD45RO+ cells for memory CD4+ T cells. Assay: immunoSEQ multiplex PCR; the TCRdb copy retains only in-frame clones and omits some. Among some 52,000 clones listed, 80% to 90% were seen once. Sequences were obtained from memory CD4+ T cells from blood. The receptors were sampled from an adult in good health and CMV-seropositive.

V usage is TRBV7-2 and J usage is TRBJ1-1, with TRBD1 identical over 7 bases. CDR1 is SGHTA, CDR2 FQGNSA, per germline. The CDR3 has 15 residues. V shed 5 bases and J 5 bases; nucleotides not matched to a gene: 11. The CDR3 loop is CASSKRWTGRTEAFF. CDR3 DNA: TGTGCCAGCAGCAAAAGATGGACAGGTCGTACTGAAGCTTTCTTT.

The V gene is TRBV5-8, the J gene TRBJ2-4; D unresolved. V lost 0 bases and J 0 bases, leaving 4 bases between the germline ends. Germline CDR1 and CDR2: SGHTS and YDEGEE. The CDR3 runs to 14 residues. CDR3: CASSLELAKNIQYF. The CDR3 coding sequence is TGTGCCAGCAGCTTGGAGTTAGCCAAAAACATTCAGTACTTC.

The genes are TRBV7-2 and TRBJ1-2; D is unclear. CDR1 is SGHTA and CDR2 is FQGNSA in the germline V gene. The CDR3 is made up of 14 amino acids. V gave up 2 bases and J gave up 6 bases, with 13 bases separating them. The CDR3 region has the DNA TGTGCCAGCAGCTTATCCTCCTCAGAGAATGGCTACACCTTC. Its translation: CASSLSSSENGYTF.

The J gene is TRBJ1-3, the V gene TRBV5-4; 9 positions agree with TRBD1. The CDR3 extends over 15 amino acids. V shed 0 bases, J shed 2 bases, and the junction held 0 bases outside the gene matches. Germline V gene data show CDR1 as SGHNT and CDR2 as YYREEE (reference sequence). The CDR3 region has the DNA TGTGCCAGCAGCTTGGGACAGGGGGCTGGAAACACCATATATTTT. This sequence encodes CASSLGQGAGNTIYF.

This sequence joins TRBV10-3 and TRBJ1-2; the D gene is possibly TRBD1 (5 bases). Germline V gene data show CDR1 as ENHRY and CDR2 as SYGVKD. This CDR3 comprises 14 residues. V lost 6 bases and J lost 0, with 11 bases in between. The CDR3 region is CAIRPGTANYGYTF. In DNA, the CDR3 is TGTGCCATCAGACCCGGGACGGCTAACTATGGCTACACCTTC.

The chain employs TRBV28 and TRBJ1-2; TRBD1 matches 8 bases. Germline CDR1 is MDHEN and CDR2 is SYDVKM. Trimming at V came to 6 bases and at J to 5 bases, leaving 2 bases not matched to a gene. CDR3 length: 12 residues. The CDR3 sequence is CASSRQGYGYTF. CDR3 DNA sequence: TGTGCCAGCAGCCGACAGGGGTATGGCTACACCTTC.

Here the CDR3 DNA reads TGTGCCAGTAACGTGGGCTCTGGAAACACCATATATTTT. Encoded protein: CASNVGSGNTIYF. The chain links TRBV19 to TRBJ1-3; the D is unclear. There are 13 residues in the CDR3. V was trimmed by 7 bases and J by 0 bases, leaving 7 bases between them. Germline V gives CDR1 LNHDA, CDR2 SQIVND (reference sequence).